These T cell receptor beta chains were read from a single sample in a study of shared T cell receptors in the human thymus. Some clones are missing from TCRdb's copy, which holds only in-frame ones; the method was immunoSEQ multiplex PCR. The data contain some 760,000 clones, 70% to 90% of them singletons. These data were likewise used in another study, on human thymus T cells.

The sample comprised thymocytes. These receptors originate from a girl under three years old with a congenital heart defect. Each CDR3 is given with its conserved first and last residue. The order of the fields is D gene, clone size, V gene, J gene, CDR3 DNA, CDR3 protein. A D gene is named only where the DNA matches it firmly. For some rows the clone size is stated as once, few or many, or as a class when expanded; others skip it.

D: NA
size: NA
V: TRBV15
J: TRBJ1-2
DNA: TGTGCCACCAGCAGAGGGACGGAGTGGGGCGTATATGGCTACACCTTC
CDR3: CATSRGTEWGVYGYTF

D: NA
size: NA
V: TRBV5-8
J: TRBJ1-6
DNA: TGTGCCAGCAGCTTATACAGCCCCAGCTCCTATAATTCACCCCTCCACTTT
CDR3: CASSLYSPSSYNSPLHF

D: TRBD1
size: NA
V: TRBV6-1
J: TRBJ1-1
DNA: TGTGCCAGCAGTATTACCGGGACAGCCTCCACTGAAGCTTTCTTT
CDR3: CASSITGTASTEAFF

D: NA
size: NA
V: TRBV6-5
J: TRBJ1-5
DNA: TGTGCCAGCAGTCCCAGAGGGGGATACCAGCCCCAGCATTTT
CDR3: CASSPRGGYQPQHF

D: TRBD2
size: NA
V: TRBV14
J: TRBJ2-1
DNA: TGTGCCAGCAGCCAAGGGTCGACTAGCGGGCCTACATGGAATGAGCAGTTCTTC
CDR3: CASSQGSTSGPTWNEQFF

D: TRBD1
size: once
V: TRBV6-5
J: TRBJ1-2
DNA: TGTGCCAGCAGTTACTTCGGGACAGGGGACTATGGCTACACCTTC
CDR3: CASSYFGTGDYGYTF

D: NA
size: NA
V: TRBV11-2
J: TRBJ1-2
DNA: TGTGCCAGCAGCTTAGGGCCCAACCGGGGGGCGCGCTATGGCTACACCTTC
CDR3: CASSLGPNRGARYGYTF

D: TRBD2
size: NA
V: TRBV19
J: TRBJ2-2
DNA: TGTGCCAGTAGTATATTCAGCGGGGGGTACACCGGGGAGCTGTTTTTT
CDR3: CASSIFSGGYTGELFF

D: NA
size: few
V: TRBV15
J: TRBJ2-3
DNA: TGTGCCACCAGCAGAGCCCTCCCCCCAGGGGGGACAGATACGCAGTATTTT
CDR3: CATSRALPPGGTDTQYF

D: TRBD1
size: few
V: TRBV6-1
J: TRBJ1-5
DNA: TGTGCCAGCCGAGACAGGGATAATCAGCCCCAGCATTTT
CDR3: CASRDRDNQPQHF

D: TRBD1
size: NA
V: TRBV29-1
J: TRBJ2-1
DNA: TGCAGCTTTGTTTGGGACAGGGGTTTCAATGAGCAGTTCTTC
CDR3: CSFVWDRGFNEQFF

D: NA
size: NA
V: TRBV6-1
J: TRBJ1-3
DNA: TGTGCCAGCATCCATGGGCGCCGCTCTGGAAACACCATATATTTT
CDR3: CASIHGRRSGNTIYF

D: NA
size: few
V: TRBV7-9
J: TRBJ2-6
DNA: TGTGCCAGCAGCCCTACATGGGGCGGGGCGGCTACCGGGGCCAACGTCCTGACTTTC
CDR3: CASSPTWGGAATGANVLTF

D: NA
size: NA
V: TRBV6-4
J: TRBJ2-2
DNA: TGTGCCAGCAGTGATACTAGCACCGGGGAGCTGTTTTTT
CDR3: CASSDTSTGELFF

D: TRBD1
size: NA
V: TRBV19
J: TRBJ2-3
DNA: TGTGCCAGTAGTATTTTGGGACAGGGACGCACAGATACGCAGTATTTT
CDR3: CASSILGQGRTDTQYF

D: TRBD1
size: NA
V: TRBV28
J: TRBJ1-5
DNA: TGTGCCAGCAGTCCCCCTGGCGGGCAGGGGGCTGGAAATAGCAATCAGCCCCAGCATTTT
CDR3: CASSPPGGQGAGNSNQPQHF

D: NA
size: NA
V: TRBV6-1
J: TRBJ2-1
DNA: TGTGCCATCGGGGAAAGAGATTGGAATGAGCAGTTCTTC
CDR3: CAIGERDWNEQFF

D: TRBD1
size: few
V: TRBV28
J: TRBJ2-1
DNA: TGTGCCAGCCTGAAAACAGGGGTTCGGTACAATGAGCAGTTCTTC
CDR3: CASLKTGVRYNEQFF

D: TRBD2
size: once
V: TRBV4-1
J: TRBJ2-3
DNA: TGCGCCAGCAGCCAAGAACGGTCAGACATACTAGCGGGACACACAGATACGCAGTATTTT
CDR3: CASSQERSDILAGHTDTQYF

D: TRBD1
size: NA
V: TRBV5-6
J: TRBJ1-5
DNA: TGTGCCAGCAGCTCCAACTCGACAGGGAACGGATATTACAATCAGCCCCAGCATTTT
CDR3: CASSSNSTGNGYYNQPQHF

D: NA
size: NA
V: TRBV5-5
J: TRBJ1-6
DNA: TGTGCCAGCAGCTTGGTCTTCCGCTCCTATAATTCACCCCTCCACTTT
CDR3: CASSLVFRSYNSPLHF

D: TRBD2
size: NA
V: TRBV11-2
J: TRBJ2-5
DNA: TGTGCCAGCAGACTAGCGGGGGGATTAAGGGGCCAAGAGACCCAGTACTTC
CDR3: CASRLAGGLRGQETQYF

D: NA
size: once
V: TRBV29-1
J: TRBJ1-2
DNA: TGCAGTTCCCCGACTATTGCCTTC
CDR3: CSSPTIAF

D: NA
size: NA
V: TRBV23-1
J: TRBJ2-1
DNA: TGCGCCAGCAGTCAATCGACAGGCCCTTTGTACAACAATGAGCAGTTCTTC
CDR3: CASSQSTGPLYNNEQFF

D: NA
size: NA
V: TRBV2
J: TRBJ1-6
DNA: TGTGCCAGCAGTACCACAACAGAGCCCTATAATTCACCCCTCCACTTT
CDR3: CASSTTTEPYNSPLHF

D: NA
size: once
V: TRBV10-2
J: TRBJ1-2
DNA: TGCGCCAGCAGTCCACGACAGTCCCTCCCACATGGCTACACCTTC
CDR3: CASSPRQSLPHGYTF

D: TRBD1
size: NA
V: TRBV30
J: TRBJ1-2
DNA: TGTGCCTGGAGTGTACTGGCAGGAGACAGGGAGACCTATGGCTACACCTTC
CDR3: CAWSVLAGDRETYGYTF

D: TRBD2
size: NA
V: TRBV7-9
J: TRBJ2-7
DNA: TGTGCCAGCCGGGGACTAGCGGGGGACGAGCAGTACTTC
CDR3: CASRGLAGDEQYF

D: TRBD1
size: NA
V: TRBV2
J: TRBJ1-2
DNA: TGTGCCAGCAGTGAAGTTAGGGGACAGTGGCCGTCTGGCTACACCTTC
CDR3: CASSEVRGQWPSGYTF

D: NA
size: NA
V: TRBV5-1
J: TRBJ2-7
DNA: TGCGCCAGCAGCTTGGCCGGGACACCGGACGGGTGCGAGCAGTACTTC
CDR3: CASSLAGTPDGCEQYF

D: NA
size: NA
V: TRBV12-5
J: TRBJ2-2
DNA: TGTGCTAGTGGCCGGTCTAGGGGTACCGGGGAGCTGTTTTTT
CDR3: CASGRSRGTGELFF

D: TRBD1
size: NA
V: TRBV5-4
J: TRBJ2-7
DNA: TGTGCCAGCAGCTGGGACAGCCCCAAAAGTCGCTACGAGCAGTACTTC
CDR3: CASSWDSPKSRYEQYF

D: NA
size: NA
V: TRBV18
J: TRBJ1-3
DNA: TGTGCCAGCTCACGGAAAGACTGGAGCTCTGGAAACACCATATATTTT
CDR3: CASSRKDWSSGNTIYF

D: TRBD1
size: few
V: TRBV5-5
J: TRBJ1-2
DNA: TGTGCCAGCAGCCTGGTAACCGGGACAGGGGAACGTCGGGATGGCTACACCTTC
CDR3: CASSLVTGTGERRDGYTF

D: NA
size: NA
V: TRBV5-4
J: TRBJ1-6
DNA: TGTGCCAGCAGCTCCACAGGGAGTGAGGTCTATGGGAATTCACCCCTCCACTTT
CDR3: CASSSTGSEVYGNSPLHF

D: TRBD1
size: once
V: TRBV19
J: TRBJ1-5
DNA: TGTGCCAGTAGTATGGAGCACAGGGGGCTCGAGGGCAATCAGCCCCAGCATTTT
CDR3: CASSMEHRGLEGNQPQHF

D: NA
size: once
V: TRBV25-1
J: TRBJ1-1
DNA: TGTGCCAGCAGTGAATATAGGACCCGGGGAGAAGCTTTCTTT
CDR3: CASSEYRTRGEAFF

D: NA
size: NA
V: TRBV2
J: TRBJ1-4
DNA: TGTGCCAGCAGTGAAATATCCACTAATGAAAAACTGTTTTTT
CDR3: CASSEISTNEKLFF

D: NA
size: NA
V: TRBV10-3
J: TRBJ1-1
DNA: TGTGCCACCGGCACTGAAGCTTTCTTT
CDR3: CATGTEAFF

D: NA
size: NA
V: TRBV28
J: TRBJ1-6
DNA: TGTGCCAGCAACGGTGACCGGGGTTCACCCCTCCACTTT
CDR3: CASNGDRGSPLHF